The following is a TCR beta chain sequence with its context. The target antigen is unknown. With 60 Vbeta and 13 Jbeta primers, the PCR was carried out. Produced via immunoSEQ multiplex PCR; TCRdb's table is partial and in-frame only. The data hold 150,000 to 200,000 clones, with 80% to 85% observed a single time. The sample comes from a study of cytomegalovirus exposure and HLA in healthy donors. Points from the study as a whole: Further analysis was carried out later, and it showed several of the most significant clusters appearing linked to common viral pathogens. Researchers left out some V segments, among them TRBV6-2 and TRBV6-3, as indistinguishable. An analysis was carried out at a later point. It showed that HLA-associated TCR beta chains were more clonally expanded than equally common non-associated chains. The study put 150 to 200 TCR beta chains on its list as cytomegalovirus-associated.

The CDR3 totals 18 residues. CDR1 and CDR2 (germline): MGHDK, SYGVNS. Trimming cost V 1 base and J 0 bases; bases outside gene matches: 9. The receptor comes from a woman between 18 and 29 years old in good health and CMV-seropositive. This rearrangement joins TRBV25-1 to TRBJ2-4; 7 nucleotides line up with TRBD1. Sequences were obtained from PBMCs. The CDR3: CASSELGTGALAKNIQYF. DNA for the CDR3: TGTGCCAGCAGTGAATTAGGCACAGGGGCCCTAGCCAAAAACATTCAGTACTTC.